This T cell receptor (beta chain) was recovered during a study of cytomegalovirus exposure and HLA in healthy donors. The wider study: One earlier analysis, a look at around 180 million T cells, found fewer than 140 million unique TCR beta sequences.

Regarding the study as a whole: Later work showed greater clonal expansion in HLA-associated TCR beta chains than in equally common others.

With respect to this clone: What it binds is not known.

The PCR contained 60 Vbeta and 13 Jbeta primers. Method: immunoSEQ multiplex PCR; TCRdb's copy keeps in-frame clones and lacks some. This sample has roughly 120,000 clones, with about 76% found just once. Germline trimming cut 3 bases from V and 4 bases from J; bases unmatched to any gene: 9. CDR3 length: 16 amino acids. Germline CDR1 ENHRY, CDR2 SYGVKD. This receptor was taken from an older woman in good health and CMV-seropositive. This chain joins TRBV10-3 and TRBJ1-2; 9 nucleotides match TRBD1. What was sequenced was PBMCs. The DNA for the CDR3 is TGTGCCATCAGTGACCAAAGGATGGGACAGGGCTATGGCTACACCTTC. Translating gives CAISDQRMGQGYGYTF.